Detailed here is one TCR beta chain. What it recognizes is unknown. The data are from a study of T cell responses to AZD1222 COVID-19 vaccine. Study-level results: Clonal diversity was possibly underestimated, and white British individuals and females predominated among donors. Repertoires were obtained solely post-peak T cell response. Variant regions that are unmutated are reportedly the target of nearly half of spike-specific TCRs. Spike-specific TCRs gained breadth and depth after people received two AZD1222 doses.

Measured with immunoSEQ multiplex PCR; TCRdb has only the in-frame clones, and not every one. Of approximately 130,000 clones in the sample, around 89% were seen once. The receptor comes from an adult in good health. Sequenced here: peripheral blood, sampled on day 0 of MenACWY control vaccination.

The CDR3 DNA follows: TGCGCCAGCAGCCCGGGACAGGGGGGCACTGAAGCTTTCTTT. Translating gives CASSPGQGGTEAFF. The chain links TRBV5-1 to TRBJ1-1, with TRBD1 matching 11 bases. This CDR3 region has 14 residues. Per the germline V gene, CDR1 is SGHRS and CDR2 is YFSETQ. Trimming took 4 bases from V and 4 from J; bases not matched to a gene: 3. Supplemented by reference TRBV5-1 and TRBJ1-1, the full variable domain reads KAGVTQTPRYLIKTRGQQVTLSCSPISGHRSVSWYQQTPGQGLQFLFEYFSETQRNKGNFPGRFSGRQFSNSRSEMNVSTLELGDSALYLCASSPGQGGTEAFFGQGTRLTVV.